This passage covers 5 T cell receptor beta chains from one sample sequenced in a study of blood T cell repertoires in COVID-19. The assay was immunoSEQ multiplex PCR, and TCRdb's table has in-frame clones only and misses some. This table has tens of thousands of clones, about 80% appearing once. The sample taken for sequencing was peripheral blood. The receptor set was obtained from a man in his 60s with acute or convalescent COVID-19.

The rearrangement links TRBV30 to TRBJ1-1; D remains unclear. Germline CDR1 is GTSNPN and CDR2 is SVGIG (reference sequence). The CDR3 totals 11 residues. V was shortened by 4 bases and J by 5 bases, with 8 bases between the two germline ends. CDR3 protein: CAWMWATEAFF. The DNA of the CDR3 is TGTGCCTGGATGTGGGCGACTGAAGCTTTCTTT.

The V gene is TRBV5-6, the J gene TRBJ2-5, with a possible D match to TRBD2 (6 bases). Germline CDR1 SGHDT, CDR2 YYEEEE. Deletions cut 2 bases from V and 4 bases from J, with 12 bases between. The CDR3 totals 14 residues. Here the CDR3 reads CASSFGAGRETQYF. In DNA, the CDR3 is TGTGCCAGCAGCTTTGGGGCGGGGAGAGAGACCCAGTACTTC. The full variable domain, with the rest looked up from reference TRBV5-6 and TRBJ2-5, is DAGVTQSPTHLIKTRGQQVTLRCSPKSGHDTVSWYQQALGQGPQFIFQYYEEEERQRGNFPDRFSGHQFPNYSSELNVNALLLGDSALYLCASSFGAGRETQYFGPGTRLLVL.

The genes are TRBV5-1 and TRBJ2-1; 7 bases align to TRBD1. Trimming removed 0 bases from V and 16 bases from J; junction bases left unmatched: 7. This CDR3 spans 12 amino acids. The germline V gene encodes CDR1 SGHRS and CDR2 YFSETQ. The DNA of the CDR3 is TGCGCCAGCAGCTTGGAGGGGACAGCCCCCTTCTTC. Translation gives CASSLEGTAPFF.

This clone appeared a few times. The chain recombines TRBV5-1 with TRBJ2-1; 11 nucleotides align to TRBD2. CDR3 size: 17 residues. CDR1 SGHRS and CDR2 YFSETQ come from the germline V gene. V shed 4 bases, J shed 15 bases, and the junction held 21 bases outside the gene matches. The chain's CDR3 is CASSLMTASGRTSETFF. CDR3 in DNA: TGCGCCAGCAGCCTCATGACTGCTAGCGGGAGGACAAGTGAGACGTTCTTC. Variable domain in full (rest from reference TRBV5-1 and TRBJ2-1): KAGVTQTPRYLIKTRGQQVTLSCSPISGHRSVSWYQQTPGQGLQFLFEYFSETQRNKGNFPGRFSGRQFSNSRSEMNVSTLELGDSALYLCASSLMTASGRTSETFFGPGTRLTVL.

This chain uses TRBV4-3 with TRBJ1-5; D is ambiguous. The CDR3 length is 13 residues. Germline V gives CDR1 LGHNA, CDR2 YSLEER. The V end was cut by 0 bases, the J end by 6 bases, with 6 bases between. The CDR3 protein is CASSQDNSQPQHF. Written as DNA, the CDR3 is TGCGCCAGCAGCCAAGACAACTCTCAGCCCCAGCATTTT.